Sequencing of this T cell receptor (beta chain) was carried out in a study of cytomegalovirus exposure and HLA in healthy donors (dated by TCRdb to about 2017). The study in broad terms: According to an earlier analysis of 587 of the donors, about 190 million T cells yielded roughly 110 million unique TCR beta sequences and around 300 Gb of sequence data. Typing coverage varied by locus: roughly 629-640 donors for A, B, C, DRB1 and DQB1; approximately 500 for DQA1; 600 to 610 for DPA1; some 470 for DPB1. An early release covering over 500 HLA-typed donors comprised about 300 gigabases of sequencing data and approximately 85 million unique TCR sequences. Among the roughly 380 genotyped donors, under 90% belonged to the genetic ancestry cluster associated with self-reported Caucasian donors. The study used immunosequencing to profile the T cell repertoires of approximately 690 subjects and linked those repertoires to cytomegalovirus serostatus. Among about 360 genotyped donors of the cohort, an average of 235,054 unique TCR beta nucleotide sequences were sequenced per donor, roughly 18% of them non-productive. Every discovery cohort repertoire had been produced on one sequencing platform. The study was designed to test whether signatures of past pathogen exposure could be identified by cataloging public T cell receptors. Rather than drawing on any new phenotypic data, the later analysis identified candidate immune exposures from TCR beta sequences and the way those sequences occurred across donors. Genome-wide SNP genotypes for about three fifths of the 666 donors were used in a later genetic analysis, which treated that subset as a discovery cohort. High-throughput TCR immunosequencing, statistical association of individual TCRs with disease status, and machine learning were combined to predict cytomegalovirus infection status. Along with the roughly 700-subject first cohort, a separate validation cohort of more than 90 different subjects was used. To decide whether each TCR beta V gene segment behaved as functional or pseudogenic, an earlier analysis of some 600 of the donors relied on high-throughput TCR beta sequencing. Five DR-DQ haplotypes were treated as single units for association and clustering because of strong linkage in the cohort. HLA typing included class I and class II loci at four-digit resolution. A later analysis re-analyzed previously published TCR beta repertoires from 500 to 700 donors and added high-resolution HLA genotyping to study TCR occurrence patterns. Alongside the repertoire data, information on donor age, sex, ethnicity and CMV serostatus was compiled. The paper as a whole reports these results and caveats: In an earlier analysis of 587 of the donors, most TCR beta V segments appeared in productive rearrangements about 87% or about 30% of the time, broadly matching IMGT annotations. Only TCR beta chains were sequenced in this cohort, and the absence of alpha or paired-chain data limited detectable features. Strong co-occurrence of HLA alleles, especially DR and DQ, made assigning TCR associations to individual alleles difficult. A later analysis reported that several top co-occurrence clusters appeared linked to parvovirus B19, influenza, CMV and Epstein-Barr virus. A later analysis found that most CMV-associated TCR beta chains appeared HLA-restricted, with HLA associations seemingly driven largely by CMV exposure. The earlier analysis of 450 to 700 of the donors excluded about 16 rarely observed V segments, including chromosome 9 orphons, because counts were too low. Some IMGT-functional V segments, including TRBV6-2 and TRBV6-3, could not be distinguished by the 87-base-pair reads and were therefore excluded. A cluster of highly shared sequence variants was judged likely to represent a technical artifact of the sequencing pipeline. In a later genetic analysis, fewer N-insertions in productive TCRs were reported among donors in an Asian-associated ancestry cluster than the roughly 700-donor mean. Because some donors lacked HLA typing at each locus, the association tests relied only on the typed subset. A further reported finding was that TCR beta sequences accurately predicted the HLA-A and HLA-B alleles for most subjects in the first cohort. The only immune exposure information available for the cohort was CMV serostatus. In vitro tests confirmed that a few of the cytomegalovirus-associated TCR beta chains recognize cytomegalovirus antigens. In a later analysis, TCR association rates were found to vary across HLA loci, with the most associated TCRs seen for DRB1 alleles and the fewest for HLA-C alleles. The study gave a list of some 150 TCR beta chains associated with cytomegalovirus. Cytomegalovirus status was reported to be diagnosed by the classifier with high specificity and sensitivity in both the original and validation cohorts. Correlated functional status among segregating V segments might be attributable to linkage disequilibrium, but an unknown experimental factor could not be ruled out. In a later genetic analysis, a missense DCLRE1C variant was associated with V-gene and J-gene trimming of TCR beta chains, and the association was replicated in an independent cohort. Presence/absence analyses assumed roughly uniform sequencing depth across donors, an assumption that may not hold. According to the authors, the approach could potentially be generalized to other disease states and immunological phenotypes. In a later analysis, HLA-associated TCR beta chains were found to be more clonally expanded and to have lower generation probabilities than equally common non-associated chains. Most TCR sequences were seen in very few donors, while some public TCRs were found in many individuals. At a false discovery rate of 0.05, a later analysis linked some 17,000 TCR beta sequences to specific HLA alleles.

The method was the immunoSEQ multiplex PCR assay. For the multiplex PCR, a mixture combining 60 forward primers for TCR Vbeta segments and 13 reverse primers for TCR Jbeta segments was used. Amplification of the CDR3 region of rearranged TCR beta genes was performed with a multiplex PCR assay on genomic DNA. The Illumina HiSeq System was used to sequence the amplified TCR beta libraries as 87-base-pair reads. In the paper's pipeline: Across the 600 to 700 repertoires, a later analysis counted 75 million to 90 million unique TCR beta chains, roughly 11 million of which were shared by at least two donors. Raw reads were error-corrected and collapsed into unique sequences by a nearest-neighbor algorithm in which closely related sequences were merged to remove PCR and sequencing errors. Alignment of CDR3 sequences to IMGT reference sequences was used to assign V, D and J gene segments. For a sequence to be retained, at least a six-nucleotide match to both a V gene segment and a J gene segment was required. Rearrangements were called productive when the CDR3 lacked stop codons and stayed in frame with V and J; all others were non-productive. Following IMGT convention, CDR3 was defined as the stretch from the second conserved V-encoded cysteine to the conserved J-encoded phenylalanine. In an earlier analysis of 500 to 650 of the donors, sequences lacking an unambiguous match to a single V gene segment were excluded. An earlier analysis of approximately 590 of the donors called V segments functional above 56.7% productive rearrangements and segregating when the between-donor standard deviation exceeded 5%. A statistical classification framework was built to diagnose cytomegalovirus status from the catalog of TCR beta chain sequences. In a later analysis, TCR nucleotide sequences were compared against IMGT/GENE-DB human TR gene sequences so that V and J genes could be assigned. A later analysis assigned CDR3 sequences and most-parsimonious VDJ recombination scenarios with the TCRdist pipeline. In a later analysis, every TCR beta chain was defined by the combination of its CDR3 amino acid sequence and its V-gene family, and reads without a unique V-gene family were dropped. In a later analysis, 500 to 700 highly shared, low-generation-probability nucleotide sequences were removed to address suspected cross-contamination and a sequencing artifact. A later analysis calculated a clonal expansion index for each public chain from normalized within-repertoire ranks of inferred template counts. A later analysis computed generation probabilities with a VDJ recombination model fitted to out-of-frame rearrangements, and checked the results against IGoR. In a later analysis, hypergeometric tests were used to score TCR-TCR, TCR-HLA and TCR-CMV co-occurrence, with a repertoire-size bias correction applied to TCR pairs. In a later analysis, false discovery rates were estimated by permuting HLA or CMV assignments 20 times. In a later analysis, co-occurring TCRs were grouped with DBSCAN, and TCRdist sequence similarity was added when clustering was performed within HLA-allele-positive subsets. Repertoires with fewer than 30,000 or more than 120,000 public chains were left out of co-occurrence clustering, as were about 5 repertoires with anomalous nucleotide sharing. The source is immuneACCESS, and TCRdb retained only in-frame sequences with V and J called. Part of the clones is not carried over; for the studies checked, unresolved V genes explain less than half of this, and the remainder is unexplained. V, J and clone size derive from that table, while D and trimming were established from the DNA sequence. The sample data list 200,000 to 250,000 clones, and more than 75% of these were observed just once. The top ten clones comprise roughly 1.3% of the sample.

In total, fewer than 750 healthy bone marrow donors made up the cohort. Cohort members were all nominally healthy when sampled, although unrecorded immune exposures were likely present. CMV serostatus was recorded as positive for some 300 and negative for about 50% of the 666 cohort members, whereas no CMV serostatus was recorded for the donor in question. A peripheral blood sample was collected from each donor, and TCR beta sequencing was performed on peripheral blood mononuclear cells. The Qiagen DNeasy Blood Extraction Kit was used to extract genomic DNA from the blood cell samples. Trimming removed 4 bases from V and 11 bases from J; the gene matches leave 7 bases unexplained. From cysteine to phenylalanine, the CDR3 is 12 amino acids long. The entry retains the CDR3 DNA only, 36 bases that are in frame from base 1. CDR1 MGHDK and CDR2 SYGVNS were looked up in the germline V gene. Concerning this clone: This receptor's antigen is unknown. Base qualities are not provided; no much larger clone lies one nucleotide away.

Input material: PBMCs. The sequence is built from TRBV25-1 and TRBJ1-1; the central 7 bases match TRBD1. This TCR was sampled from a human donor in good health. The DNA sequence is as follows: TGTGCCAGCAGTGGAGGACAGGCGTCGGCTTTCTTT. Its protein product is CASSGGQASAFF.